The next 7 T cell receptor beta chains were all read from a single sample in a study of blood T cells in healthy people across ages. A second roughly 6 to 11 cycle PCR used barcoded and J-beta primers. One entry per CDR3 protein results from TCRdb running MiXCR on the 5' RACE reads. The top ten hold roughly a quarter of the sample, which has roughly 860,000 distinct CDR3 sequences, less than 80% seen once. The sequencing sample was made of blood. The receptors originated from a man younger than 45 in good health.

In this sample, this clonotype turned up many times. The chain uses TRBV20-1 and TRBJ1-1; 9 nucleotides match TRBD1. The germline V gene has CDR1 DFQATT and CDR2 SNEGSKA (reference sequence). The CDR3 consists of 15 residues. V trimming: 2 bases; J trimming: 6 bases; junction bases outside the gene matches: 10. CDR3 residues: CSARLHRDRVPEAFF. CDR3 sequence (DNA): TGCAGTGCTAGACTCCACCGGGACAGGGTCCCTGAAGCTTTCTTT.

The rearrangement uses TRBV28 and TRBJ1-1; D call uncertain. The V end lost 5 bases, the J end lost 8 bases, and 15 bases lay between the germline ends. The CDR3 consists of 13 residues. Looked up from germline, CDR1 is MDHEN and CDR2 is SYDVKM. Here the CDR3 reads CASSPTGSGEAFF. CDR3 bases: TGTGCCAGCAGTCCGACCGGGTCCGGCGAAGCTTTCTTT.

The chain employs TRBV3-1 and TRBJ2-7; 9 bases line up with TRBD2. There are 14 residues in the CDR3. The ends lost 4 bases at V and 5 bases at J; junction bases unmatched: 6. The germline V gene encodes CDR1 LGHDT and CDR2 YNNKEL (reference sequence). The DNA of the CDR3 is TGTGCCAGCAGCCGGATAGCGGGGGTCCACGAGCAGTACTTC. Translation: CASSRIAGVHEQYF.

The chain combines TRBV27 with TRBJ2-1; TRBD2 aligns across 11 bases. The end of the DNA fits TRBJ2-7 better, so the J call may be wrong. The CDR3 has 15 residues. From germline, CDR1 is MNHEY and CDR2 SMNVEV (reference sequence). The CDR3 is CASSSPLAGGNEQYF. DNA of the CDR3: TGTGCCAGCAGTTCTCCTCTAGCGGGGGGCAATGAGCAGTACTTC.

This chain links TRBV5-6 with TRBJ2-3, with 7 bases that match TRBD2. The J segment lost 0 bases and the V segment lost 4 bases, leaving 8 bases of the junction unmatched. The CDR3 is 16 residues long. Germline V lookup: CDR1 SGHDT, CDR2 YYEEEE. CDR3 bases: TGTGCCAGCAGCCCGGAGACGGGAGGCAGCACAGATACGCAGTATTTT. This encodes CASSPETGGSTDTQYF.

This chain connects TRBV10-3 to TRBJ2-3; 7 bases are a match to TRBD1. V dropped 4 bases and J dropped 1; count of bases not matched to a gene: 8. CDR1 and CDR2 (germline): ENHRY, SYGVKD. The CDR3 covers 16 residues. CDR3 DNA sequence: TGTGCCATCAGTGGGATACAGGGGCAAGGCACAGATACGCAGTATTTT. Amino acids: CAISGIQGQGTDTQYF.

The chain links TRBV2 to TRBJ2-7; D possibly corresponds to TRBD2 (6 bases). The DNA end is a closer match to TRBJ2-5, so the J assignment may be wrong. The CDR3 has 13 amino acids. CDR1 SNHLY and CDR2 FYNNEI come from the germline V gene. The CDR3 region is CASGRTRVETQYF. In nucleotides, the CDR3 is TGTGCCAGCGGGAGGACACGTGTGGAGACCCAGTACTTC.